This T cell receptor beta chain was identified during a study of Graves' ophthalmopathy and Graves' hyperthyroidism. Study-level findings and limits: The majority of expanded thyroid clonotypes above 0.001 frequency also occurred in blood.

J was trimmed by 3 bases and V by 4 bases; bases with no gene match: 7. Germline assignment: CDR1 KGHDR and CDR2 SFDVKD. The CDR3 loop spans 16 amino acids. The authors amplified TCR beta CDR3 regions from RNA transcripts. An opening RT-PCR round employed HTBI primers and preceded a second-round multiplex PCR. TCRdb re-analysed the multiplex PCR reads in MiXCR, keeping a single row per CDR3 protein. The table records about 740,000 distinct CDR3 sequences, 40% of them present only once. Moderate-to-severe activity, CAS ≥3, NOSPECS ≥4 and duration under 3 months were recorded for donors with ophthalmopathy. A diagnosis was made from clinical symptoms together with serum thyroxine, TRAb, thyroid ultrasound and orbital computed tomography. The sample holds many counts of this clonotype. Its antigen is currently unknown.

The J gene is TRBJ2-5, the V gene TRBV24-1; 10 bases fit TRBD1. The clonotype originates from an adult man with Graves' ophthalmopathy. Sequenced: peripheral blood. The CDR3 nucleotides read TGTGCCACCAGTGACCAAAGGACAGGGGGTAAAGAGACCCAGTACTTC. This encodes CATSDQRTGGKETQYF.